These 20 T cell receptor beta chains came from one sample sequenced in a study of regulatory T cells in long-lasting Graves disease. Both iRepertoire HTBI primers and Arm-PCR of CDR3 regions were used to build the TCR beta libraries. A single record per CDR3 protein comes from TCRdb applying MiXCR to the multiplex PCR reads. The table has about 660,000 distinct CDR3 sequences, approximately 31% seen once; the top ten hold roughly 41%. Regarding time point: persistent/refractory GD, antithyroid drugs over 5 years with positive TRAb. RNA isolated from PBMCs was used to make the TCR library. The sample here was peripheral blood mononuclear cells (PBMCs), taken when the disease was refractory, from a patient treated with antithyroid drugs. The source is a female donor with Graves disease.

About this clonotype: A much larger clone sits a single nucleotide away, making a read error possible. The rearrangement links TRBV6-1 to TRBJ1-2; 9 bases fit TRBD1. Trimming took 8 bases from V and 5 from J; bases not matched to a gene: 9. This CDR3 has 14 residues. Germline V gene lookup returns CDR1 MNHNS and CDR2 SASEGT. The DNA of the CDR3 is TGTGCCAGCGGTACTAGGGACAGGGCATATGGCTACACCTTC. Protein product: CASGTRDRAYGYTF.

V is TRBV3-1 and J is TRBJ1-1; D ambiguous. The V and J ends lost 1 base and 1 base respectively, with 7 bases between them. CDR1 is LGHDT, CDR2 YNNKEL, per germline (reference sequence). This CDR3 spans 14 amino acids. The CDR3 DNA sequence: TGTGCCAGCAGCCAAGTTATGGAGAACACTGAAGCTTTCTTT. It yields the protein CASSQVMENTEAFF.

This clonotype has just a few counts. The chain uses TRBV6-1 and TRBJ1-6; D is possibly TRBD1 (5 bases). The V end lost 8 bases, the J end lost 6 bases, and 14 bases lay between the germline ends. The CDR3 has 14 residues. Germline V lookup: CDR1 MNHNS, CDR2 SASEGT. Written as DNA, the CDR3 is TGTGCCAGCTGCAGGGCGATTGGTAATTCACCCCTCCACTTT. It yields the protein CASCRAIGNSPLHF.

This chain uses TRBV9 with TRBJ1-5; D not resolved. Germline lookup yields CDR1 SGDLS and CDR2 YYNGEE. V shed 0 bases and J shed 3 bases, with 7 bases lying between them. The CDR3 has 14 amino acids. CDR3 coding DNA: TGTGCCAGCAGCGTAGGGCATTTCAATCAGCCCCAGCATTTT. As protein: CASSVGHFNQPQHF.

This chain connects TRBV3-1 to TRBJ2-5; a possible D gene is TRBD2 (6 bases). Germline values: CDR1 LGHDT, CDR2 YNNKEL (reference sequence). This CDR3 region has 15 residues. Trimming removed 1 base from V and 2 bases from J, with 11 bases in between. The CDR3 protein is CASSQGAGIQETQYF. The CDR3 nucleotides are TGTGCCAGCAGCCAAGGGGCGGGAATACAAGAGACCCAGTACTTC.

V and J are TRBV7-9 and TRBJ2-7, with TRBD1 matching 8 bases. J gave up 6 bases and V 5 bases, and 12 bases lay outside the gene matches. Germline CDR1 SEHNR, CDR2 FQNEAQ (reference sequence). The CDR3 totals 15 residues. CDR3 protein: CASSPPTGGPSEQYF. In nucleotides, the CDR3 is TGTGCCAGCAGCCCACCAACAGGGGGGCCTTCCGAGCAGTACTTC.

The chain uses TRBV28 and TRBJ1-2; D uncertain. Trimming cost V 6 bases and J 5 bases, with 13 bases left between them. This CDR3 is 13 amino acids long. Germline values: CDR1 MDHEN, CDR2 SYDVKM. CDR3 amino acids: CASSVGITYGYTF. CDR3 coding DNA: TGTGCCAGCAGCGTAGGAATCACTTATGGCTACACCTTC.

V is TRBV24-1 and J is TRBJ1-6, with D possibly being TRBD1 (5 bases). V was clipped by 12 bases and J by 0 bases, with 17 bases between them. The CDR3 has 16 residues. Germline loops: CDR1 KGHDR, CDR2 SFDVKD. CDR3 protein: CAPWAGGSSYNSPLHF. The CDR3 coding sequence is TGTGCCCCCTGGGCGGGGGGGAGCTCCTATAATTCACCCCTCCACTTT.

Notes on this clonotype: Given a much more abundant clone one base away, this may be a read error. The chain combines TRBV2 with TRBJ1-5, with TRBD1 matching 10 bases. CDR3 size: 14 residues. Germline CDR1 reads SNHLY; CDR2 reads FYNNEI. The CDR3 bases are TGTGCCAGCATGAGGGACAGGGGAAATCAGCCCCGGCATTTT. Translating it yields CASMRDRGNQPRHF.

This clonotype was seen many times. The chain recombines TRBV6-1 with TRBJ1-2, with a tentative D call TRBD1 (5 bases). CDR1 and CDR2 from the germline V gene are MNHNS and SASEGT. V gave up 7 bases and J gave up 4 bases, with 16 bases separating them. The CDR3 extends over 14 amino acids. CDR3 protein: CASTETGTVYGYTF. The CDR3 DNA sequence: TGTGCCAGCACCGAGACCGGGACGGTCTATGGCTACACCTTC.

The chain has TRBV5-1 and TRBJ2-7, with a tentative D call TRBD2 (6 bases). Between the trimmed V and J ends, which lost 4 bases and 3 bases, there was a span of 11 bases. The CDR3 extends over 13 amino acids. Germline CDR1 reads SGHRS; CDR2 reads YFSETQ. In DNA form, the CDR3 reads TGCGCCAGCAGCCTCCAGGAGGGCTACGAGCAGTACTTC. It encodes CASSLQEGYEQYF.

This clonotype has more than one count but fewer than ten. This chain uses TRBV6-2 or TRBV6-3 with TRBJ2-2; tentatively, D is TRBD1 (5 bases). The CDR3 length is 14 residues. Germline V gene data show CDR1 as MNHEY and CDR2 as SVGEGT. Between the trimmed V and J ends, which lost 8 bases and 5 bases, there was a span of 15 bases. CDR3 bases: TGTGCCAGCGGACCCCAGGGTAGTACCGGGGAGCTGTTTTTT. This codes for CASGPQGSTGELFF.

The count of this clonotype is one. This is likely a read error, given that the CDR3 carries no conserved phenylalanine or tryptophan at its end. The chain combines TRBV29-1 with TRBJ2-7; D call uncertain. This CDR3 comprises 14 residues. V was shortened by 5 bases and J by 0 bases, with 14 bases between the two germline ends. CDR1 and CDR2 (germline): SQVTM, ANQGSEA. CDR3 residues: CSVSYTAGSYEQYL. The CDR3 DNA sequence: TGCAGCGTTTCTTATACGGCTGGCTCCTACGAGCAGTACCTC.

The V call is TRBV19, the J call TRBJ1-1, with D possibly being TRBD1 (5 bases). Germline V gene data show CDR1 as LNHDA and CDR2 as SQIVND (reference sequence). The CDR3 sequence is 13 residues long. V lost 5 bases and J lost 3, with 10 bases in between. The CDR3 region is CASSRRVDTEAFF. The CDR3 nucleotides read TGTGCCAGTAGTCGCAGGGTAGACACTGAAGCTTTCTTT.

CDR3 protein: CASSTGQGGRKTQYF. For the CDR3, the DNA is TGTGCCAGCAGTACAGGACAGGGAGGAAGAAAGACCCAGTACTTC. The chain has TRBV28 and TRBJ2-5, with TRBD1 identical over 8 bases. The CDR3 contains 15 residues. Germline V CDR1 and CDR2: MDHEN, SYDVKM. Trimming cost V 5 bases and J 6 bases; bases outside gene matches: 11. Variable domain in full (rest from reference TRBV28 and TRBJ2-5): DVKVTQSSRYLVKRTGEKVFLECVQDMDHENMFWYRQDPGLGLRLIYFSYDVKMKEKGDIPEGYSVSREKKERFSLILESASTNQTSMYLCASSTGQGGRKTQYFGPGTRLLVL.

This clonotype came up a few times. The chain has TRBV15 and TRBJ2-2, with D possibly being TRBD2 (5 bases). The CDR3 runs to 17 residues. From germline, CDR1 is LNHNV and CDR2 YYDKDF (reference sequence). Trimming shortened V by 0 bases and J by 0 bases, and 11 bases separated the two germline ends. CDR3 in amino acids: CATSRDFVASNTGELFF. CDR3 in DNA: TGTGCCACCAGCAGAGATTTCGTAGCGTCGAACACCGGGGAGCTGTTTTTT. Filled out from reference TRBV15 and TRBJ2-2, the complete variable domain reads DAMVIQNPRYQVTQFGKPVTLSCSQTLNHNVMYWYQQKSSQAPKLLFHYYDKDFNNEADTPDNFQSRRPNTSFCFLDIRSPGLGDTAMYLCATSRDFVASNTGELFFGEGSRLTVL.

This clonotype was seen ten or more times. CDR3 sequence reads: CASSLGSGRATNEKLFF. CDR3 DNA: TGTGCCAGCAGTTTAGGGTCGGGAAGAGCAACTAATGAAAAACTGTTTTTT. The rearrangement links TRBV28 to TRBJ1-4; D is undetermined. Germline assignment: CDR1 MDHEN and CDR2 SYDVKM. V shed 2 bases and J shed 0 bases, with 13 bases lying between them. The CDR3 loop spans 17 amino acids.

The chain links TRBV29-1 to TRBJ1-5; tentative D call: TRBD1 (5 bases). The CDR3 totals 13 residues. V was pared by 8 bases and J by 0 bases, with 11 bases between. Germline V lookup: CDR1 SQVTM, CDR2 ANQGSEA. The CDR3 region is CSIVGDSNQPQHF. CDR3 nucleotides: TGCAGCATTGTGGGGGATAGCAATCAGCCCCAGCATTTT.

This clonotype has ten or more counts. The chain couples TRBV27 to TRBJ1-1; no firm D call. The V gene's germline CDR1 is MNHEY and CDR2 SMNVEV (reference sequence). V gave up 3 bases and J gave up 0 bases, with 5 bases separating them. CDR3 length: 13 residues. The CDR3, as DNA: TGTGCCAGCAGTTTGTCAGTGAACACTGAAGCTTTCTTT. Translated: CASSLSVNTEAFF.

This clonotype came up a few times. The J gene is TRBJ2-5, the V gene TRBV2; unclear D gene. CDR1 is SNHLY and CDR2 is FYNNEI in the germline V gene. The CDR3 totals 11 residues. Trimming pared 11 bases from V and 5 bases from J, leaving 12 bases between. CDR3 DNA sequence: TGTGCCCGCAAAGCGTTGGAGACCCAGTACTTC. It translates to CARKALETQYF.